The 25 T cell receptor beta chains reported below all come from one sample, sequenced in a study of shared clonotypes between healthy human individuals. Here immunoSEQ multiplex PCR was the method, and the copy in TCRdb shows in-frame clones only, minus some. Of some 2.4 million clones in the sample, roughly 93% were seen once. Input material: naive CD4+ T cells from PBMCs. Subset indicated: CD45RA+ positively selected. Every receptor here comes from a man younger than 35 in good health. Some clones in this sample may be carry-over from other donors' samples.

This clone was picked up one time. The chain uses TRBV6-1 and TRBJ2-3, with 7 bases aligning to TRBD1. Germline CDR1 reads MNHNS; CDR2 reads SASEGT. The ends lost 3 bases at V and 1 base at J; junction bases unmatched: 4. CDR3 length equals 15 residues. This CDR3 is CASSEGDRGTDTQYF. The DNA of the CDR3 is TGTGCCAGCAGTGAGGGAGACAGGGGCACAGATACGCAGTATTTT.

The rearrangement joins TRBV27 to TRBJ2-7, with 9 nucleotides matching TRBD2. Germline V CDR1 and CDR2: MNHEY, SMNVEV (reference sequence). The CDR3 spans 16 residues. J lost 0 bases, V lost 2 bases, and 5 bases had no gene match. In DNA, the CDR3 is TGTGCCAGCAGTTTAATAACTAGCGGGTACTCCTACGAGCAGTACTTC. Translation gives CASSLITSGYSYEQYF.

The chain recombines TRBV28 with TRBJ1-2; 7 bases map to TRBD1. Germline V gene lookup returns CDR1 MDHEN and CDR2 SYDVKM. The CDR3 totals 15 residues. With 5 bases clipped from V and 3 bases from J, the junction kept 9 bases outside the gene matches. CDR3 sequence reads: CASSTLSGGDYGYTF. CDR3 coding DNA: TGTGCCAGCAGTACCCTCTCAGGGGGGGACTATGGCTACACCTTC.

The rearrangement uses TRBV28 and TRBJ1-6; D is perhaps TRBD1 (5 bases). V was trimmed by 5 bases and J by 4 bases, leaving 9 bases between them. This CDR3 contains 14 residues. Per germline, CDR1 MDHEN and CDR2 SYDVKM. The CDR3 here is CASSPRQYNSPLHF. CDR3 bases: TGTGCCAGCAGTCCCCGACAGTATAATTCACCCCTCCACTTT. Variable domain in full (rest from reference TRBV28 and TRBJ1-6): DVKVTQSSRYLVKRTGEKVFLECVQDMDHENMFWYRQDPGLGLRLIYFSYDVKMKEKGDIPEGYSVSREKKERFSLILESASTNQTSMYLCASSPRQYNSPLHFGNGTRLTVT.

This rearrangement joins TRBV7-7 to TRBJ2-3; TRBD2 agrees at 11 bases. The CDR3 consists of 15 residues. J lost 1 base, V lost 5 bases, and 2 bases had no gene match. The germline V gene has CDR1 SSHAT and CDR2 FNYEAQ (reference sequence). Here the CDR3 reads CASSQLAGGTDTQYF. In DNA, the CDR3 is TGTGCCAGCAGCCAACTAGCGGGAGGCACAGATACGCAGTATTTT.

The chain uses TRBV27 and TRBJ2-1; 12 positions match TRBD2. The CDR3 is made up of 14 amino acids. CDR1 is MNHEY, CDR2 SMNVEV, per germline (reference sequence). V lost 6 bases, J lost 5 bases, and 2 bases stayed unmatched. DNA of the CDR3: TGTGCCAGCAGAGGACTAGCGGGAAACAATGAGCAGTTCTTC. It codes for CASRGLAGNNEQFF.

The chain couples TRBV30 to TRBJ1-2; tentatively, D is TRBD1 (6 bases). The V gene's germline CDR1 is GTSNPN and CDR2 SVGIG (reference sequence). The CDR3 runs 15 residues. V lost 3 bases and J lost 4, with 18 bases in between. The CDR3 protein is CAWRPPGARGYGYTF. In DNA, the CDR3 is TGTGCCTGGAGACCACCGGGGGCAAGAGGCTATGGCTACACCTTC.

This chain uses TRBV28 with TRBJ2-4; D may match TRBD1 or TRBD2 (6 bases each). Trimming shortened V by 5 bases and J by 5 bases, and 19 bases separated the two germline ends. The CDR3 is 16 residues long. From germline, CDR1 is MDHEN and CDR2 SYDVKM. CDR3 bases: TGTGCCAGCAGTCGTAAAGACAGGAGGAGGGAAAACATTCAGTACTTC. Translating it yields CASSRKDRRRENIQYF. The whole variable domain, remainder taken from reference TRBV28 and TRBJ2-4, is DVKVTQSSRYLVKRTGEKVFLECVQDMDHENMFWYRQDPGLGLRLIYFSYDVKMKEKGDIPEGYSVSREKKERFSLILESASTNQTSMYLCASSRKDRRRENIQYFGAGTRLSVL.

V is TRBV9 and J is TRBJ2-7; TRBD1 matches at 7 bases. Germline V lookup: CDR1 SGDLS, CDR2 YYNGEE. The CDR3 loop spans 15 amino acids. V dropped 3 bases and J dropped 4; count of bases not matched to a gene: 10. This CDR3 reads CASSGTGTDLYEQYF. In DNA form, the CDR3 reads TGTGCCAGCAGCGGAACCGGGACAGACCTTTACGAGCAGTACTTC. Supplemented by reference TRBV9 and TRBJ2-7, the full variable domain reads DSGVTQTPKHLITATGQRVTLRCSPRSGDLSVYWYQQSLDQGLQFLIQYYNGEERAKGNILERFSAQQFPDLHSELNLSSLELGDSALYFCASSGTGTDLYEQYFGPGTRLTVT.

V gene TRBV28 combines with J gene TRBJ1-2; 7 nucleotides line up with TRBD1. The CDR3 is made up of 13 amino acids. After removal of 2 bases from V and 6 bases from J, the junction contained 3 bases not matched to a gene. The germline V gene has CDR1 MDHEN and CDR2 SYDVKM. Written as DNA, the CDR3 is TGTGCCAGCAGTTTAATTGACAGGGATGGCTACACCTTC. This encodes CASSLIDRDGYTF.

The count of this clone is one. Germline and junction disagree at one end, which may indicate a read error. This chain joins TRBV2 and TRBJ2-1; 13 bases match TRBD2. The CDR3 is 14 residues long. Germline assignment: CDR1 SNHLY and CDR2 FYNNEI. The CDR3 nucleotides are TGTGCCAGCAGTCTCGGACTAGCGGGAGAAAGCAATATCTTC. Translating it yields CASSLGLAGESNIF.

The rearrangement uses TRBV5-6 and TRBJ1-4; D might be TRBD1 (6 bases). CDR1 SGHDT and CDR2 YYEEEE come from the germline V gene. The CDR3 spans 16 residues. V gave up 5 bases and J gave up 0 bases, with 14 bases separating them. The CDR3 is CASRQTGATTNEKLFF. The CDR3 region has the DNA TGTGCCAGCAGGCAGACAGGAGCTACAACTAATGAAAAACTGTTTTTT.

The rearrangement uses TRBV6-6 and TRBJ2-3, with TRBD2 matching over 9 bases. With V trimmed by 6 bases and J by 2 bases, 9 bases remained unmatched. The CDR3 is made up of 16 amino acids. Looked up from germline, CDR1 is MNHNY and CDR2 is SVGAGI (reference sequence). The CDR3 loop reads CASSSATSGSTDTQYF. DNA for the CDR3: TGTGCCAGCAGCAGTGCGACTAGCGGCTCCACAGATACGCAGTATTTT.

V usage is TRBV2 and J usage is TRBJ2-1; 9 bases line up with TRBD2. The germline CDR1 and CDR2 sequences are SNHLY and FYNNEI. CDR3 size: 14 residues. The V segment lost 3 bases and the J segment 4 bases; nucleotides outside the gene matches: 1. In DNA form, the CDR3 reads TGTGCCAGCAGTGAGCGGGGGGGATACAATGAGCAGTTCTTC. Translating gives CASSERGGYNEQFF.

The chain links TRBV7-2 to TRBJ2-3; TRBD2 matches at 13 bases. In germline, CDR1 is SGHTA, CDR2 FQGNSA. CDR3 length equals 17 residues. Germline trimming cut 2 bases from V and 1 base from J; bases unmatched to any gene: 3. The DNA for the CDR3 is TGTGCCAGCAGCTTATTAACTAGCGGGAGGGGCACAGATACGCAGTATTTT. Protein product: CASSLLTSGRGTDTQYF.

The gene calls are TRBV5-1 and TRBJ2-7, with TRBD2 identical over 7 bases. The CDR3 covers 15 residues. Germline loops: CDR1 SGHRS, CDR2 YFSETQ. V lost 7 bases and J lost 6; bases outside the gene matches: 16. CDR3 region: CASDLGGDPSGEQYF. The CDR3 bases are TGCGCCAGCGACCTGGGGGGGGACCCCTCGGGCGAGCAGTACTTC.

The chain links TRBV5-6 to TRBJ2-7, with unresolved D. V was trimmed by 0 bases and J by 0 bases, leaving 4 bases between them. The germline gives CDR1 SGHDT, CDR2 YYEEEE. The CDR3 runs 13 residues. The CDR3 sequence is CASSLASSYEQYF. The CDR3, as DNA: TGTGCCAGCAGCTTGGCTTCCTCCTACGAGCAGTACTTC.

This chain uses TRBV19 with TRBJ2-2; 13 positions match TRBD2. The CDR3 has 21 residues. CDR1 and CDR2 (germline): LNHDA, SQIVND (reference sequence). Unmatched junction bases numbered 16, after V lost 1 base and J lost 5 bases. The CDR3 sequence: CASSIVFPPIRLAGGTGELFF. CDR3 coding DNA: TGTGCCAGTAGTATAGTATTCCCGCCGATTCGACTAGCGGGAGGAACCGGGGAGCTGTTTTTT.

The chain has TRBV30 and TRBJ2-1; no reliable D call. Germline values: CDR1 GTSNPN, CDR2 SVGIG (reference sequence). The germline V and J ends were trimmed by 2 bases and 5 bases, with 10 bases remaining between them. This CDR3 is built from 13 residues. The CDR3 region has the DNA TGTGCCTGGAGTAGGGTCCTGAACAATGAGCAGTTCTTC. Translation: CAWSRVLNNEQFF.

The CDR3 reads CASSLVQGTEAFF. The CDR3 nucleotides are TGTGCCAGCAGCTTGGTCCAGGGCACTGAAGCTTTCTTT. This chain uses TRBV11-2 with TRBJ1-1, with a possible D match to TRBD1 (5 bases). The CDR3 runs 13 residues. V was trimmed by 3 bases and J by 4 bases, leaving 9 bases between them. The V gene's germline CDR1 is SGHAT and CDR2 FQNNGV.

The J gene is TRBJ2-5, the V gene TRBV15, with D perhaps given as TRBD1 or TRBD2 (5 bases each). V lost 5 bases and J 2 bases, leaving 9 bases between the germline ends. Germline V gives CDR1 LNHNV, CDR2 YYDKDF (reference sequence). The CDR3 is 13 amino acids. Written as DNA, the CDR3 is TGTGCCACCAGCGGAGGACATCAAGAGACCCAGTACTTC. It is translated as CATSGGHQETQYF.

The chain is built from TRBV27 and TRBJ1-2, with D uncertain. CDR1 is MNHEY, CDR2 SMNVEV, per germline (reference sequence). V lost 4 bases and J 2 bases, leaving 17 bases between the germline ends. The CDR3 is made up of 16 amino acids. The DNA for the CDR3 is TGTGCCAGCAGTTCAATCCTCCGGGCAGCAAACTATGGCTACACCTTC. Residues: CASSSILRAANYGYTF.

The rearrangement uses TRBV29-1 and TRBJ1-1; possible D gene TRBD1, 5 bases. CDR1 and CDR2 (germline): SQVTM, ANQGSEA. V was cut by 7 bases and J by 3 bases, with 15 bases left in between. The CDR3 has 13 residues. The chain's CDR3 is CSGYPWGDTEAFF. The CDR3 coding sequence is TGCAGCGGTTACCCCTGGGGGGACACTGAAGCTTTCTTT.

The chain has TRBV23-1 and TRBJ1-1; no clear D. TRBV23-1 belongs to the ORF category, with a function that is uncertain. The CDR3 is 15 amino acids. V lost 4 bases and J lost 5, with 17 bases in between. DNA of the CDR3: TGCGCCAGCAGTCGGGAGACGTCCGGGGAAACTGAAGCTTTCTTT. Its translation is CASSRETSGETEAFF.

The V call is TRBV28, the J call TRBJ1-5; D is unclear. Germline CDR1 and CDR2: MDHEN and SYDVKM. Between the trimmed V and J ends, which lost 3 bases and 1 base, there was a span of 10 bases. The CDR3 totals 15 residues. The CDR3 protein is CASSFRVLSNQPQHF. The CDR3 DNA sequence: TGTGCCAGCAGTTTCCGGGTCTTAAGCAATCAGCCCCAGCATTTT.